The 28 T cell receptor beta chains below come from one sample, sequenced in a study of CD8+ T cells in alopecia areata. Extraction and reverse transcription of RNA yielded cDNA as the sequencing template. The table came from immunoSEQ multiplex PCR; TCRdb's copy has only in-frame clones and leaves some out. The sample yields approximately 82,000 clones, just over 50% seen once. The sequenced sample consisted of NKG2D-high CD8+ T cells sorted from blood. The receptors originated from a human donor with alopecia areata.

This clone was found a few times. The genes are TRBV28 and TRBJ2-4, with D perhaps being TRBD1 or TRBD2 (5 bases each). Looked up from germline, CDR1 is MDHEN and CDR2 is SYDVKM. V lost 5 bases and J 8 bases, leaving 10 bases between the germline ends. This CDR3 region has 12 residues. The CDR3 DNA sequence: TGTGCCAGCAGTGGGGGAAGGTACATTCAGTACTTC. This translates into CASSGGRYIQYF.

The chain joins TRBV27 to TRBJ2-3, with no clear D. Germline V gene lookup returns CDR1 MNHEY and CDR2 SMNVEV (reference sequence). V gave up 5 bases and J gave up 0 bases, with 12 bases separating them. This CDR3 is built from 15 residues. The CDR3 DNA follows: TGTGCCAGCAGTCCACTCCCTCCGAGCACAGATACGCAGTATTTT. Amino acids: CASSPLPPSTDTQYF.

This clone was detected only a few times. The rearrangement uses TRBV14 and TRBJ2-7; D is uncertain. The germline V gene has CDR1 SGHDN and CDR2 FVKESK. The ends were cut back, 4 bases at V and 2 bases at J, with 9 bases in the middle. This CDR3 is built from 13 residues. The CDR3 region is CASSPGPTYEQYF. CDR3 bases: TGTGCCAGCAGCCCAGGACCCACCTACGAGCAGTACTTC.

The V and J genes are TRBV28 and TRBJ2-1; 9 nucleotides line up with TRBD2. There are 15 residues in the CDR3. V was clipped by 5 bases and J by 7 bases; unmatched bases: 9. Germline lookup yields CDR1 MDHEN and CDR2 SYDVKM. The CDR3 loop reads CASSIAGEMGNEQFF. The CDR3 region has the DNA TGTGCCAGCAGTATAGCGGGAGAGATGGGGAATGAGCAGTTCTTC.

The chain has TRBV15 and TRBJ1-2, with no clear D. The CDR3 runs to 12 residues. The V gene's germline CDR1 is LNHNV and CDR2 YYDKDF (reference sequence). V lost 0 bases to trimming and J lost 6 bases, with 5 bases between them. CDR3 DNA: TGTGCCACCAGCAGAGATCGGAATGGCTACACCTTC. It encodes CATSRDRNGYTF.

There are a few counts of this clone. V usage is TRBV11-2 and J usage is TRBJ2-1; no definite D call. Trimming shortened V by 5 bases and J by 7 bases, and 18 bases separated the two germline ends. The CDR3 runs to 15 residues. Germline loops: CDR1 SGHAT, CDR2 FQNNGV. CDR3 sequence: CASSTPGRVSNEQFF. DNA of the CDR3: TGTGCCAGCAGCACCCCGGGTAGGGTCTCGAATGAGCAGTTCTTC.

V is TRBV6-5 and J is TRBJ2-1; weak D call: TRBD2 (6 bases). CDR3 length equals 11 residues. Trimming cost V 6 bases and J 9 bases, with 9 bases left between them. CDR1 is MNHEY and CDR2 is SVGAGI in the germline V gene. The CDR3 sequence is CASSGSSEQFF. The CDR3 nucleotides read TGTGCCAGCAGCGGGAGCTCTGAGCAGTTCTTC.

The V call is TRBV6-4, the J call TRBJ2-5, with unresolved D. The CDR3 has 11 amino acids. Germline-derived CDR1 and CDR2 are MRHNA and SNTAGT. Trimming pared 2 bases from V and 7 bases from J, leaving 5 bases between. The CDR3 bases are TGTGCCAGCAGTGACGGTTGGACCCAGTACTTC. It encodes CASSDGWTQYF.

V and J are TRBV28 and TRBJ2-3, with D possibly being TRBD2 (6 bases). The CDR3 is made up of 13 amino acids. Germline V lookup: CDR1 MDHEN, CDR2 SYDVKM. V was cut by 6 bases and J by 8 bases, with 15 bases left in between. This CDR3 reads CASSPGLGFTQYF. CDR3 nucleotide sequence: TGTGCCAGCAGCCCGGGACTGGGGTTTACGCAGTATTTT.

This chain uses TRBV10-1 with TRBJ2-3; D unclear. The CDR3 has 13 amino acids. Trimming removed 4 bases from V and 2 bases from J, with 7 bases in between. Germline CDR1 WNHNN, CDR2 SYGVQD (reference sequence). CDR3 DNA: TGCGCCAGCAGTGTGGTACCCACAGATACGCAGTATTTT. Amino acid sequence: CASSVVPTDTQYF.

This clone has a single count. The J gene is TRBJ2-1, the V gene TRBV6-5, with D tentatively TRBD1 (5 bases). There are 14 residues in the CDR3. Looked up from germline, CDR1 is MNHEY and CDR2 is SVGAGI. V lost 7 bases and J 4 bases, leaving 14 bases between the germline ends. The CDR3: CASTLGQGYNEQFF. In DNA form, the CDR3 reads TGTGCCAGCACCCTGGGGCAGGGTTACAATGAGCAGTTCTTC.

This clone was found a few times. The chain links TRBV28 to TRBJ2-1, with D perhaps matching TRBD1 (6 bases). Germline-derived CDR1 and CDR2 are MDHEN and SYDVKM. V shed 2 bases and J shed 4 bases, with 15 bases lying between them. This CDR3 is built from 16 residues. CDR3 loop: CASSLGSGDWYNEQFF. The CDR3 region has the DNA TGTGCCAGCAGTTTAGGCTCAGGGGATTGGTACAATGAGCAGTTCTTC.

The gene calls are TRBV4-1 and TRBJ1-1; 7 bases agree with TRBD1. Germline V gives CDR1 MGHRA, CDR2 YSYEKL. This CDR3 comprises 13 residues. The ends lost 1 base at V and 4 bases at J; junction bases unmatched: 0. The CDR3 DNA follows: TGCGCCAGCAGCCAAGGACAGGGCACTGAAGCTTTCTTT. Translated: CASSQGQGTEAFF.

The chain has TRBV27 and TRBJ2-7; 9 bases line up with TRBD1. CDR1 and CDR2 from the germline V gene are MNHEY and SMNVEV (reference sequence). Unmatched junction bases numbered 10, after V lost 10 bases and J lost 6 bases. There are 13 residues in the CDR3. The DNA for the CDR3 is TGTGCCACCTTCGGAGGGACAGGGCTCGAGCAGTACTTC. Protein product: CATFGGTGLEQYF.

As concerns this clone: Other DNA sequences of this sample code for an identical CDR3. The chain recombines TRBV29-1 with TRBJ2-7; 7 bases are shared with TRBD1. Trimming removed 5 bases from V and 3 bases from J; junction bases left unmatched: 1. Germline V lookup: CDR1 SQVTM, CDR2 ANQGSEA. This CDR3 comprises 11 residues. CDR3 DNA: TGCAGCGTTCACAGGGGCTACGAGCAGTACTTC. Translated, it gives CSVHRGYEQYF.

V and J are TRBV27 and TRBJ2-3; D not resolved. V lost 5 bases and J 4 bases, leaving 7 bases between the germline ends. The germline gives CDR1 MNHEY, CDR2 SMNVEV (reference sequence). This CDR3 region has 12 residues. The CDR3 region has the DNA TGTGCCAGCAGTAACGGGCCAGATACGCAGTATTTT. Its translation is CASSNGPDTQYF.

The chain employs TRBV29-1 and TRBJ2-1, with D tentatively TRBD2 (6 bases). CDR3 size: 14 residues. In germline, CDR1 is SQVTM, CDR2 ANQGSEA. Trimming pared 3 bases from V and 4 bases from J, leaving 13 bases between. In nucleotides, the CDR3 is TGCAGCGTTGAGGGGGGACGCCTTTACAATGAGCAGTTCTTC. This sequence encodes CSVEGGRLYNEQFF.

The chain joins TRBV5-6 to TRBJ2-1; the D is unclear. The germline V gene has CDR1 SGHDT and CDR2 YYEEEE. There are 13 residues in the CDR3. Trimming cost V 2 bases and J 0 bases, with 3 bases left between them. CDR3 in amino acids: CASSFGSYNEQFF. The CDR3 nucleotides are TGTGCCAGCAGCTTCGGCTCCTACAATGAGCAGTTCTTC.

The gene calls are TRBV6-1 and TRBJ1-1; perhaps TRBD1 as D (6 bases). CDR1 is MNHNS and CDR2 is SASEGT in the germline V gene. The CDR3 length is 12 residues. Trimming pared 1 base from V and 8 bases from J, leaving 8 bases between. The CDR3 loop is CASSEGGPEAFF. Here the CDR3 DNA reads TGTGCCAGCAGTGAAGGGGGGCCCGAAGCTTTCTTT.

The chain uses TRBV29-1 and TRBJ2-1; D gene uncertain. Germline V gene lookup returns CDR1 SQVTM and CDR2 ANQGSEA. Trimming pared 7 bases from V and 5 bases from J, leaving 9 bases between. This CDR3 spans 11 amino acids. The CDR3 protein is CSADRNNEQFF. The CDR3 nucleotides are TGCAGCGCCGACCGAAACAATGAGCAGTTCTTC.

CDR3 nucleotides: TGCAGCGTTGAAGGTGAACGTCCCGAAGCTTTCTTT. Translated: CSVEGERPEAFF. The gene calls are TRBV29-1 and TRBJ1-1; D is ambiguous. Trimming removed 1 base at V and 8 bases at J, with 11 bases between. The V gene's germline CDR1 is SQVTM and CDR2 ANQGSEA. The CDR3 is 12 residues long.

The chain's CDR3 is CASSPPRDTVYEQYF. As DNA, the CDR3 is TGTGCCAGCAGTCCCCCTAGGGACACCGTCTACGAGCAGTACTTC. This sequence joins TRBV28 and TRBJ2-7; maybe TRBD1 (6 bases). The germline V gene encodes CDR1 MDHEN and CDR2 SYDVKM. V lost 5 bases and J 3 bases, leaving 17 bases between the germline ends. The CDR3 spans 15 residues. The variable domain in full, with the rest retrieved from reference TRBV28 and TRBJ2-7, is DVKVTQSSRYLVKRTGEKVFLECVQDMDHENMFWYRQDPGLGLRLIYFSYDVKMKEKGDIPEGYSVSREKKERFSLILESASTNQTSMYLCASSPPRDTVYEQYFGPGTRLTVT.

This clone has a handful of counts. The V and J genes are TRBV29-1 and TRBJ1-1, with 10 bases that match TRBD1. CDR1 SQVTM and CDR2 ANQGSEA come from the germline V gene. The CDR3 loop spans 14 amino acids. After removal of 7 bases from V and 4 bases from J, the junction contained 9 bases not matched to a gene. CDR3 sequence reads: CSGWTGGWVTEAFF. CDR3 DNA sequence: TGCAGCGGATGGACAGGGGGTTGGGTCACTGAAGCTTTCTTT.

The V and J genes are TRBV13 and TRBJ1-4; the D gene is possibly TRBD1 (5 bases). Looked up from germline, CDR1 is PRHDT and CDR2 is FYEKMQ (reference sequence). The CDR3 is made up of 14 amino acids. Trimming shortened V by 5 bases and J by 4 bases, and 11 bases separated the two germline ends. The CDR3 is CASSLGPSNEKLFF. The CDR3 DNA is TGTGCCAGCAGCCTGGGACCGAGTAATGAAAAACTGTTTTTT.

This clone came up a few times. The CDR3 loop reads CASSVEGQGNEQYF. The CDR3 DNA sequence: TGTGCCAGCAGCGTAGAGGGACAGGGCAACGAGCAGTACTTC. The chain links TRBV9 to TRBJ2-7, with 9 bases lining up with TRBD1. The CDR3 sequence is 14 residues long. Losses at the gene ends were 0 bases for V and 5 bases for J; bases not matched to a gene: 3. Looked up from germline, CDR1 is SGDLS and CDR2 is YYNGEE.

In this sample, this clone turned up once. The gene calls are TRBV4-1 and TRBJ2-1; possibly TRBD2 for D (5 bases). Germline lookup yields CDR1 MGHRA and CDR2 YSYEKL. Trimming took 2 bases from V and 10 from J, leaving 15 bases between them. The CDR3 has 14 residues. The CDR3 nucleotides are TGCGCCAGCAGCCAATCCGTGGTGAGCGGAGAGCAGTTCTTC. It yields the protein CASSQSVVSGEQFF.

The rearrangement links TRBV30 to TRBJ2-7, with a weak D call TRBD1 (6 bases). Trimming cost V 8 bases and J 0 bases, with 17 bases left between them. CDR1 is GTSNPN and CDR2 is SVGIG in the germline V gene (reference sequence). The CDR3 extends over 14 amino acids. In nucleotides, the CDR3 is TGTGCCGGGATCTCTTTGGGACACTCCTACGAGCAGTACTTC. It is translated as CAGISLGHSYEQYF. The variable domain in full, completed from reference TRBV30 and TRBJ2-7, reads SQTIHQWPATLVQPVGSPLSLECTVEGTSNPNLYWYRQAAGRGLQLLFYSVGIGQISSEVPQNLSASRPQDRQFILSSKKLLLSDSGFYLCAGISLGHSYEQYFGPGTRLTVT.

This clone was counted between two and nine times. The chain recombines TRBV14 with TRBJ2-2; D might be TRBD1 (6 bases). Germline V gene sequence: CDR1 SGHDN, CDR2 FVKESK. The CDR3 has 15 amino acids. Trimming pared 3 bases from V and 4 bases from J, leaving 12 bases between. CDR3: CASSHWDIATGELFF. CDR3 DNA: TGTGCCAGCAGCCACTGGGACATCGCCACCGGGGAGCTGTTTTTT.